This record looks at one TCR beta chain sequence and its context. The antigen is unknown. The CDR3 has 13 amino acids. CDR1 and CDR2 (germline): SEHNR, FQNEAQ (reference sequence). V lost 4 bases and J 0 bases, leaving 6 bases between the germline ends. The entry originates in a study of T-cell memory formation after mild COVID-19. TCRdb used MiXCR to reprocess the 5' RACE reads, holding one entry per CDR3 protein. The table has 250,000 to 350,000 distinct CDR3 sequences, 15% to 20% seen once. Study conclusions and caveats: Of the contracting clones, CD4+ ones lay mainly in CM and EM, and CD8+ ones in EMRA. Memory from before infection featured some responding clones, which suggests cross-reactive memory joined. Clones that contracted from day 15 to 85 had balanced CD4/CD8; later expanders were CD4+ biased.

The sample comprised PBMCs or a T cell subset sorted from them (not recorded which). The chain is built from TRBV7-9 and TRBJ1-2, with a tentative D call TRBD1 (5 bases). The receptor comes from a man in his late teens or twenties who had mild COVID-19 (a few samples of this study predate the infection). Cell type and time point are not known. DNA of the CDR3: TGTGCCAGCAGCTCGACAGCTAACTATGGCTACACCTTC. It encodes CASSSTANYGYTF. Full variable domain (rest looked up from reference TRBV7-9 and TRBJ1-2): DTGVSQNPRHKITKRGQNVTFRCDPISEHNRLYWYRQTLGQGPEFLTYFQNEAQLEKSRLLSDRFSAERPKGSFSTLEIQRTEQGDSAMYLCASSSTANYGYTFGSGTRLTVV.